These 30 T cell receptor beta chains were all obtained from the same sample, sequenced in a study of shared clonotypes between healthy human individuals (TCRdb year 2020). Library method: the immunoSEQ multiplex PCR assay. What TCRdb holds here is the immuneACCESS table cut down to in-frame rearrangements. Part of the clones is not present; checked against another copy, under half of the missing clones reflect an unresolved V gene, and the others are unexplained. Recorded for this sample are fewer than 2.5 million clones; 93% of them occurred a single time. The ten largest make up more than 0.35% of the sample. Source material: naive CD4+ T cells from PBMCs. What this sample's cell subset or site label stands for: CD45RA+ positively selected. These receptors all come from a man in his late teens or twenties in good health. Some clones in this sample may be carry-over from other donors' samples.

This clone is a singleton in its sample. The chain combines TRBV7-2 with TRBJ2-1; 15 bases map to TRBD2. Germline CDR1 SGHTA, CDR2 FQGNSA. V was pared by 5 bases and J by 9 bases, with 11 bases of the junction left unmatched. This CDR3 region has 17 residues. The CDR3 DNA is TGTGCCAGCAGCATCTGGACTAGCGGGAGGGCGGCTTTTGAGCAGTTCTTC. Its translation: CASSIWTSGRAAFEQFF. The full variable domain, rest sourced from reference TRBV7-2 and TRBJ2-1, is GAGVSQSPSNKVTEKGKDVELRCDPISGHTALYWYRQSLGQGLEFLIYFQGNSAPDKSGLPSDRFSAERTGGSVSTLTIQRTQQEDSAVYLCASSIWTSGRAAFEQFFGPGTRLTVL.

The chain carries TRBV15 and TRBJ1-2; 7 bases are a match to TRBD1. Germline V lookup: CDR1 LNHNV, CDR2 YYDKDF (reference sequence). This CDR3 is 17 amino acids long. The V segment lost 1 base and the J segment 1 base; nucleotides outside the gene matches: 9. Here the CDR3 reads CATSRAQGGALNYGYTF. CDR3 DNA: TGTGCCACCAGCAGAGCCCAGGGGGGGGCACTTAACTATGGCTACACCTTC.

V and J are TRBV19 and TRBJ2-7, with D possibly matching TRBD2 (5 bases). Germline V gene sequence: CDR1 LNHDA, CDR2 SQIVND (reference sequence). The CDR3 is made up of 13 amino acids. The V and J ends lost 6 bases and 3 bases respectively, with 12 bases between them. The CDR3 protein is CASRDRGRYEQYF. Here the CDR3 DNA reads TGTGCCAGTAGGGACCGAGGGCGCTACGAGCAGTACTTC.

This chain connects TRBV28 to TRBJ2-1, with 10 nucleotides matching TRBD2. The CDR3 covers 16 residues. Trimming cost V 5 bases and J 3 bases; bases outside gene matches: 7. CDR1 and CDR2 (germline): MDHEN, SYDVKM. The CDR3 loop reads CASSARTSGNYNEQFF. As DNA, the CDR3 is TGTGCCAGCAGTGCTCGGACTAGCGGAAACTACAATGAGCAGTTCTTC.

V usage is TRBV11-2 and J usage is TRBJ2-7, with D perhaps matching TRBD2 (6 bases). The V gene lost 5 bases and the J gene lost 3 bases, with 14 bases spanning the gap. Germline assignment: CDR1 SGHAT and CDR2 FQNNGV. The CDR3 sequence is 14 residues long. The CDR3 region is CASSQAGTGYEQYF. CDR3 nucleotide sequence: TGTGCCAGCAGCCAAGCCGGGACTGGCTACGAGCAGTACTTC.

V is TRBV18 and J is TRBJ2-3; 10 bases agree with TRBD2. V was clipped by 0 bases and J by 3 bases; unmatched bases: 3. The length of the CDR3 is 16 residues. Per the germline V gene, CDR1 is KGHSH and CDR2 is LQKENI. The CDR3, as DNA: TGTGCCAGCTCACCACCCAGCGGGAGGGTGACAGATACGCAGTATTTT. Translating gives CASSPPSGRVTDTQYF.

The V and J genes are TRBV4-2 and TRBJ2-2, with TRBD2 matching over 12 bases. Germline-derived CDR1 and CDR2 are LGHNA and YNFKEQ. The junction had 7 bases not matched to a gene; V was cut back by 0 bases and J by 5 bases. There are 18 residues in the CDR3. CDR3 loop: CASSQDASGRVGTGELFF. As DNA, the CDR3 is TGTGCCAGCAGCCAAGATGCTAGCGGGAGGGTAGGAACCGGGGAGCTGTTTTTT.

In this sample, this clone turned up a few times. Written as DNA, the CDR3 is TGTGCCTGGAGTGTAGGTCAAGCTTTCTTT. Amino acid sequence: CAWSVGQAFF. The chain carries TRBV30 and TRBJ1-1; D is ambiguous. The V gene lost 0 bases and the J gene lost 9 bases, with 5 bases spanning the gap. Germline CDR1 is GTSNPN and CDR2 is SVGIG (reference sequence). This CDR3 is 10 amino acids long.

A note on this clone: The sample holds other DNA sequences that translate to the same CDR3. The V and J genes are TRBV28 and TRBJ1-2, with D maybe TRBD1 (5 bases). Trimming pared 6 bases from V and 4 bases from J, leaving 9 bases between. This CDR3 contains 12 residues. Per the germline V gene, CDR1 is MDHEN and CDR2 is SYDVKM. The CDR3 DNA reads as TGTGCCAGCAGCTCAGGGACCTATGGCTACACCTTC. Translation: CASSSGTYGYTF.

CDR3 protein: CASTPSAPNEKLFF. Here the CDR3 DNA reads TGTGCCAGCACCCCATCTGCCCCGAATGAAAAACTGTTTTTT. This rearrangement joins TRBV28 to TRBJ1-4, with D uncertain. This CDR3 is 14 amino acids long. Per the germline V gene, CDR1 is MDHEN and CDR2 is SYDVKM. Trimming took off 7 bases at V and 5 bases at J, with 14 bases between the two ends.

Only a few counts were recorded for this clone. The rearrangement links TRBV30 to TRBJ1-2; no clear D gene. Germline V gene lookup returns CDR1 GTSNPN and CDR2 SVGIG (reference sequence). The CDR3 is 12 amino acids. The V end lost 4 bases, the J end lost 6 bases, and 12 bases lay between the germline ends. DNA of the CDR3: TGTGCCTGGAATGGATGGCGTAATGGCTACACCTTC. Protein sequence: CAWNGWRNGYTF.

The rearrangement joins TRBV11-2 to TRBJ2-3; 7 nucleotides agree with TRBD2. The CDR3 has 15 amino acids. Trimming at V came to 5 bases and at J to 0 bases, leaving 5 bases not matched to a gene. From germline, CDR1 is SGHAT and CDR2 FQNNGV. CDR3 bases: TGTGCCAGCAGCGGCGGGAGACGTAGCACAGATACGCAGTATTTT. Its translation is CASSGGRRSTDTQYF.

The V gene is TRBV28, the J gene TRBJ1-5; D unclear. In germline, CDR1 is MDHEN, CDR2 SYDVKM. This CDR3 contains 16 residues. V gave up 4 bases and J gave up 1 base, with 14 bases separating them. The chain's CDR3 is CASSSPIVASNQPQHF. The CDR3 DNA reads as TGTGCCAGCAGTTCCCCGATAGTGGCCAGCAATCAGCCCCAGCATTTT.

This clone was detected once. This chain connects TRBV25-1 to TRBJ1-1; D possibly corresponds to TRBD1 (5 bases). CDR3 size: 13 residues. The germline gives CDR1 MGHDK, CDR2 SYGVNS. Trimming shortened V by 3 bases and J by 5 bases, and 10 bases separated the two germline ends. The DNA of the CDR3 is TGTGCCAGCAGTGAGGGGGGAAGGACTGAAGCTTTCTTT. Translated, it gives CASSEGGRTEAFF. Based on the CDR3 plus reference TRBV25-1 and TRBJ1-1, the full variable domain is EADIYQTPRYLVIGTGKKITLECSQTMGHDKMYWYQQDPGMELHLIHYSYGVNSTEKGDLSSESTVSRIRTEHFPLTLESARPSHTSQYLCASSEGGRTEAFFGQGTRLTVV.

The chain has TRBV7-9 and TRBJ1-5; no reliable D call. Trimming removed 5 bases from V and 4 bases from J, with 9 bases in between. Germline-derived CDR1 and CDR2 are SEHNR and FQNEAQ (reference sequence). The CDR3 totals 13 residues. Here the CDR3 DNA reads TGTGCCAGCAGCCGCGGACCAAATCAGCCCCAGCATTTT. Encoded protein: CASSRGPNQPQHF.

The chain has TRBV19 and TRBJ1-5; possible D gene TRBD1, 6 bases. Trimming cost V 5 bases and J 0 bases, with 11 bases left between them. This CDR3 spans 15 amino acids. Germline V CDR1 and CDR2: LNHDA, SQIVND (reference sequence). CDR3 nucleotide sequence: TGTGCCAGTAGTTTGAGGGGGGTTAGCAATCAGCCCCAGCATTTT. Its translation is CASSLRGVSNQPQHF.

Concerning this clone: Other DNA sequences in this sample translate to the same CDR3. The chain links TRBV18 to TRBJ1-1; no clear D gene. CDR1 is KGHSH, CDR2 LQKENI, per germline. The CDR3 contains 13 residues. The ends were cut back, 3 bases at V and 5 bases at J, with 10 bases in the middle. The CDR3 DNA follows: TGTGCCAGCTCACCGGCAGGTGGGACTGAAGCTTTCTTT. Translation gives CASSPAGGTEAFF.

The chain joins TRBV5-1 to TRBJ2-3, with D possibly being TRBD2 (5 bases). The V end was cut by 0 bases, the J end by 4 bases, with 9 bases between. From germline, CDR1 is SGHRS and CDR2 YFSETQ. The CDR3 totals 14 residues. The CDR3 region has the DNA TGCGCCAGCAGCTTGGCTTCGGAGGCAGATACGCAGTATTTT. It translates to CASSLASEADTQYF.

V gene TRBV14 combines with J gene TRBJ2-1; TRBD2 matches 9 bases. The CDR3 totals 15 residues. CDR1 SGHDN and CDR2 FVKESK come from the germline V gene. Losses at the gene ends were 4 bases for V and 3 bases for J; bases not matched to a gene: 4. The CDR3 spells CASSRLTSGYNEQFF. The CDR3 DNA follows: TGTGCCAGCAGCCGGTTGACTAGCGGCTACAATGAGCAGTTCTTC. The full variable domain, with the rest looked up from reference TRBV14 and TRBJ2-1, is EAGVTQFPSHSVIEKGQTVTLRCDPISGHDNLYWYRRVMGKEIKFLLHFVKESKQDESGMPNNRFLAERTGGTYSTLKVQPAELEDSGVYFCASSRLTSGYNEQFFGPGTRLTVL.

This clone appeared once. The genes are TRBV4-3 and TRBJ2-1, with TRBD2 as a possible D gene (7 bases). The germline V gene encodes CDR1 LGHNA and CDR2 YSLEER. V dropped 1 base and J dropped 9 bases, with 19 bases sitting between them. This CDR3 has 16 amino acids. CDR3 residues: CASSQGIGGLGTEQFF. The CDR3 DNA sequence: TGCGCCAGCAGCCAAGGTATCGGGGGGCTCGGCACTGAGCAGTTCTTC.

The chain combines TRBV18 with TRBJ2-7, with 10 bases fitting TRBD1. The CDR3 has 14 residues. The V segment lost 5 bases and the J segment 3 bases; nucleotides outside the gene matches: 4. Germline-derived CDR1 and CDR2 are KGHSH and LQKENI. Here the CDR3 reads CASSTGQGDYEQYF. The CDR3 bases are TGTGCCAGCTCAACCGGACAGGGGGACTACGAGCAGTACTTC.

V and J are TRBV7-9 and TRBJ2-3; TRBD1 might be the D (5 bases). The CDR3 has 15 amino acids. Germline CDR1 SEHNR, CDR2 FQNEAQ (reference sequence). V was shortened by 0 bases and J by 6 bases, with 13 bases between the two germline ends. CDR3 coding DNA: TGTGCCAGCAGCTTAGCTTCTAGGGGCCGGGATACGCAGTATTTT. It codes for CASSLASRGRDTQYF.

The rearrangement links TRBV6-6 to TRBJ2-7; 7 bases align to TRBD2. The junction had 4 bases not matched to a gene; V was cut back by 5 bases and J by 0 bases. Germline lookup yields CDR1 MNHNY and CDR2 SVGAGI (reference sequence). This CDR3 contains 14 residues. CDR3 sequence: CASSRAGSSYEQYF. CDR3 DNA: TGTGCCAGCAGTAGAGCGGGAAGCTCCTACGAGCAGTACTTC.

Concerning this clone: Other DNA sequences in the same sample also yield this CDR3. The chain couples TRBV5-1 to TRBJ1-2, with 10 bases lining up with TRBD1. The CDR3 spans 14 residues. The germline V gene has CDR1 SGHRS and CDR2 YFSETQ. Trimming removed 7 bases from V and 3 bases from J; junction bases left unmatched: 6. The CDR3 DNA follows: TGCGCCAGCTCGCGGGACAGGGGTGACTATGGCTACACCTTC. Protein sequence: CASSRDRGDYGYTF.

The chain recombines TRBV15 with TRBJ2-3; D is perhaps TRBD2 (6 bases). Trimming cost V 5 bases and J 3 bases, with 21 bases left between them. This CDR3 has 17 amino acids. Per germline, CDR1 LNHNV and CDR2 YYDKDF (reference sequence). CDR3 residues: CATSGISTSGRTDTQYF. As DNA, the CDR3 is TGTGCCACCAGCGGCATTTCGACTAGTGGGCGAACAGATACGCAGTATTTT.

The J gene is TRBJ2-7, the V gene TRBV19; TRBD2 is a possible D gene (5 bases). The CDR3 sequence is 12 residues long. CDR1 is LNHDA and CDR2 is SQIVND in the germline V gene (reference sequence). Trimming shortened V by 3 bases and J by 6 bases, and 9 bases separated the two germline ends. The CDR3 DNA is TGTGCCAGTAGTATCCCAGGAGGCGAGCAGTACTTC. Translated, it gives CASSIPGGEQYF.

The rearrangement uses TRBV18 and TRBJ2-1; 7 positions match TRBD2. V trimming: 6 bases; J trimming: 0 bases; junction bases outside the gene matches: 5. Germline V gene sequence: CDR1 KGHSH, CDR2 LQKENI. CDR3 length: 15 residues. The CDR3 sequence: CASSPRESSYNEQFF. The CDR3 nucleotides are TGTGCCAGCTCCCCGCGGGAGAGCTCCTACAATGAGCAGTTCTTC. The whole variable domain, filled in from reference TRBV18 and TRBJ2-1, reads NAGVMQNPRHLVRRRGQEARLRCSPMKGHSHVYWYRQLPEEGLKFMVYLQKENIIDESGMPKERFSAEFPKEGPSILRIQQVVRGDSAAYFCASSPRESSYNEQFFGPGTRLTVL.

Points on this clone: Different DNA sequences within this sample yield the same CDR3. The CDR3 region is CASSLGLASYNEQFF. For the CDR3, the DNA is TGCGCCAGCAGCTTGGGACTAGCGTCTTACAATGAGCAGTTCTTC. The genes are TRBV5-1 and TRBJ2-1; 8 nucleotides align to TRBD2. The junction had 3 bases not matched to a gene; V was cut back by 0 bases and J by 4 bases. The germline V gene encodes CDR1 SGHRS and CDR2 YFSETQ. CDR3 length equals 15 residues.

This chain uses TRBV5-1 with TRBJ2-5; D not resolved. This CDR3 region has 15 residues. Per germline, CDR1 SGHRS and CDR2 YFSETQ. V gave up 4 bases and J gave up 1 base, with 14 bases separating them. The CDR3 DNA reads TGCGCCAGCAGCCAAATCCCTCAAGTCCAAGAGACCCAGTACTTC. It specifies CASSQIPQVQETQYF.

The rearrangement links TRBV29-1 to TRBJ2-3; 8 bases agree with TRBD2. Looked up from germline, CDR1 is SQVTM and CDR2 is ANQGSEA. The ends lost 7 bases at V and 6 bases at J; junction bases unmatched: 9. The CDR3 extends over 13 amino acids. In DNA form, the CDR3 reads TGCAGCGCAACCAAGACTAGCGCCGATACGCAGTATTTT. Residues: CSATKTSADTQYF.